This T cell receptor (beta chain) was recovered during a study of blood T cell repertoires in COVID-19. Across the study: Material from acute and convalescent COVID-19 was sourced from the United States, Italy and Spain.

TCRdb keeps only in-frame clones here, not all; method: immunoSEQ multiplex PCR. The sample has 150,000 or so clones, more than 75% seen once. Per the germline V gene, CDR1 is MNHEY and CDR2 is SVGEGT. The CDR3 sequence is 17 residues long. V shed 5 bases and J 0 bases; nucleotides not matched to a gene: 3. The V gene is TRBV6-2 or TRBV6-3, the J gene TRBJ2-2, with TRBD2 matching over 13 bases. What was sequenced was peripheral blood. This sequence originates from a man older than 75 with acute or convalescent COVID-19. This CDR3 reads CASSKTSGRTNTGELFF. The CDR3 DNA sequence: TGTGCCAGCAGTAAGACTAGCGGGAGGACGAACACCGGGGAGCTGTTTTTT.